This T cell receptor (beta chain) originates from a study of blood T cell repertoires in COVID-19. Overall study context: PBMCs, B-cell-depleted T cells, or T cells provided the cDNA or gDNA that made up the material.

From germline, CDR1 is MNHEY and CDR2 SVGAGI. The CDR3 is 14 residues long. J lost 11 bases, V lost 0 bases, and 4 bases had no gene match. As handled by the study authors: It was from reference gene primer amplification that nucleated cell counts were estimated. Some clones are missing from TCRdb's copy, which holds only in-frame ones; the method was immunoSEQ multiplex PCR. V and J calls plus clone size are reproduced from that table; the DNA served to infer D and trimming. This sample yields some 40,000 clones, of which roughly nine tenths are seen a single time; 0.3% to 0.4% belongs to the top ten.

The chain is built from TRBV6-5 and TRBJ1-6; 7 nucleotides align to TRBD1. The source is a man in his forties or fifties with COVID-19, enrolled during active disease. Source material: peripheral blood. CDR3 protein: CASSYSKTGPPLHF. CDR3 bases: TGTGCCAGCAGTTACTCGAAGACAGGGCCACCCCTCCACTTT.